The rows below give T cell receptor beta chains drawn from one sample of a study of shared clonotypes between healthy human individuals. Only in-frame clones appear in the TCRdb table, and some are missing; sequencing was by immunoSEQ multiplex PCR. The sample shows about 2.4 million clones, 93% of them seen only once. Sequenced material: naive CD4+ T cells from PBMCs. These receptors originate from a man aged 18-30 years in good health. Some clones in this sample may be carry-over from other donors' samples. CDR3s include the opening cysteine and the closing phenylalanine or tryptophan. D genes are given only for firm matches. Rows give clone size only sometimes, using once, few, many, or a class for an expanded clone.

clone size	J gene	V gene	D gene	CDR3 protein	CDR3 DNA
-	TRBJ2-3	TRBV11-3	-	CASSLDQATDTQYF	TGTGCCAGCAGCTTAGATCAGGCGACAGATACGCAGTATTTT
-	TRBJ2-1	TRBV5-1	-	CASSLTGPLAYNEQFF	TGCGCCAGCAGCTTGACGGGGCCCCTTGCCTACAATGAGCAGTTCTTC
-	TRBJ2-2	TRBV28	-	CASSSAFTGELFF	TGTGCCAGCAGCTCCGCGTTCACCGGGGAGCTGTTTTTT
-	TRBJ1-5	TRBV2	-	CASSGDRQPQHF	TGTGCCAGCAGTGGAGACAGACAGCCCCAGCATTTT
-	TRBJ1-5	TRBV28	-	CASSFGRGSNQPQHF	TGTGCCAGCAGTTTCGGTCGGGGTAGCAATCAGCCCCAGCATTTT
-	TRBJ1-1	TRBV7-2	TRBD1	CASSLIQGMNTEAFF	TGTGCCAGCAGTCTTATACAGGGGATGAACACTGAAGCTTTCTTT
-	TRBJ2-1	TRBV5-1	-	CASSLDGQNFNEQFF	TGCGCCAGCAGCTTGGATGGACAGAATTTTAATGAGCAGTTCTTC
-	TRBJ2-7	TRBV6-5	TRBD2	CASGGDSEQYF	TGTGCCAGCGGGGGGGATTCCGAGCAGTACTTC
-	TRBJ1-5	TRBV7-2	TRBD1	CASSYQGDQPQHF	TGTGCCAGCAGTTATCAGGGGGATCAGCCCCAGCATTTT
-	TRBJ2-7	TRBV28	TRBD2	CASPPGPSGSIYEQYF	TGTGCCAGCCCTCCAGGGCCTAGCGGGAGTATTTACGAGCAGTACTTC
-	TRBJ1-2	TRBV27	TRBD1	CASSLLGTGTLYGYTF	TGTGCCAGCAGTTTACTCGGGACAGGGACCCTCTATGGCTACACCTTC
-	TRBJ2-3	TRBV5-1	-	CASNRHPDRTDTQYF	TGCGCCAGCAATCGGCACCCCGACCGCACAGATACGCAGTATTTT
once	TRBJ1-3	TRBV28	-	CASSPHPPVRTHENSGNTIYF	TGTGCCAGCAGTCCGCACCCCCCGGTTCGGACACATGAAAACTCTGGAAACACCATATATTTT
-	TRBJ2-7	TRBV7-2	TRBD2	CASSNQTLARLSYEQYF	TGTGCCAGCAGCAATCAAACACTAGCGAGATTATCCTACGAGCAGTACTTC
-	TRBJ2-1	TRBV2	TRBD2	CASKLTGLAGLNEQFF	TGTGCCAGCAAACTAACCGGACTAGCGGGTCTCAATGAGCAGTTCTTC
-	TRBJ2-5	TRBV4-1	TRBD2	CASSQEGGRAYQETQYF	TGCGCCAGCAGCCAAGAGGGCGGGAGGGCCTACCAAGAGACCCAGTACTTC
-	TRBJ2-3	TRBV6-5	-	CASKPGVSTDTQYF	TGTGCCAGTAAGCCGGGGGTAAGCACAGATACGCAGTATTTT
-	TRBJ1-4	TRBV13	-	CASSLIGSGEKLFF	TGTGCCAGCAGCTTAATCGGAAGCGGTGAAAAACTGTTTTTT
-	TRBJ2-1	TRBV7-9	TRBD2	CASSPRTRGGDEQFF	TGTGCCAGCAGCCCACGGACCCGCGGGGGGGATGAGCAGTTCTTC
-	TRBJ2-2	TRBV5-4	TRBD1	CASSQGRQGAIGELFF	TGTGCCAGCAGCCAAGGCCGACAGGGGGCGATCGGGGAGCTGTTTTTT
-	TRBJ2-2	TRBV28	-	CASSLTSPGGSGELFF	TGTGCCAGCAGTTTGACTAGTCCAGGAGGGTCCGGGGAGCTGTTTTTT
-	TRBJ2-3	TRBV29-1	-	CSVHRGGELTQYF	TGCAGCGTGCACAGGGGGGGGGAGCTTACGCAGTATTTT
-	TRBJ2-3	TRBV15	-	CATSRDYGASTDTQYF	TGTGCCACCAGCAGGGATTACGGGGCGAGCACAGATACGCAGTATTTT
-	TRBJ1-2	TRBV4-1	-	CASSQVSGVFGYTF	TGCGCCAGCAGCCAAGTGTCAGGGGTATTTGGCTACACCTTC
-	TRBJ1-1	TRBV4-1	-	CASSQDVTVRNTEAFF	TGCGCCAGCAGCCAAGATGTAACGGTGAGGAACACTGAAGCTTTCTTT
-	TRBJ2-1	TRBV5-4	-	CASRIDRRSYNEQFF	TGTGCCAGCAGAATAGACAGGCGATCCTACAATGAGCAGTTCTTC
-	TRBJ1-3	TRBV28	-	CASSLDLTLHTIYF	TGTGCCAGCAGCCTTGACCTGACACTACACACCATATATTTT
-	TRBJ2-7	TRBV7-8	TRBD1	CASSLLGTGRSSYEQYF	TGTGCCAGCAGCTTACTGGGGACAGGCCGCAGCTCCTACGAGCAGTACTTC
-	TRBJ2-7	TRBV6-6	TRBD2	CASRKIGTSGYEQYF	TGTGCCAGCAGGAAAATCGGGACTAGCGGCTACGAGCAGTACTTC
-	TRBJ1-6	TRBV4-1	TRBD1	CASSQPQGAGSPLHF	TGCGCCAGCAGCCAACCACAGGGGGCAGGTTCACCCCTCCACTTT
-	TRBJ1-1	TRBV27	-	CASSLSGSAGNTEAFF	TGTGCCAGCAGTTTATCAGGTTCGGCGGGGAACACTGAAGCTTTCTTT
-	TRBJ2-3	TRBV6-4	TRBD2	CATTLRTSGKSTDTQYF	TGTGCCACCACCCTCCGGACTAGCGGCAAAAGCACAGATACGCAGTATTTT
-	TRBJ2-3	TRBV5-1	TRBD2	CASSSDRNPSGRAFVTDTQYF	TGCGCCAGCAGTTCAGACCGGAACCCTAGCGGGAGGGCGTTTGTCACAGATACGCAGTATTTT
-	TRBJ2-2	TRBV18	-	CASSPPGHNTGELFF	TGTGCCAGCTCACCTCCGGGACACAACACCGGGGAGCTGTTTTTT
-	TRBJ2-7	TRBV19	TRBD1	CASSLEGASSYEQYF	TGTGCCAGTAGTTTAGAGGGGGCAAGCTCCTACGAGCAGTACTTC
once	TRBJ2-6	TRBV19	-	CASTGRPSGANVLTF	TGTGCCAGCACGGGACGGCCCTCTGGGGCCAACGTCCTGACTTTC
-	TRBJ2-7	TRBV5-6	-	CASSLGYRDYEQYF	TGTGCCAGCAGCTTGGGGTACAGGGACTACGAGCAGTACTTC
-	TRBJ1-2	TRBV19	TRBD1	CASSEGQGPYGYTF	TGTGCCAGTAGCGAAGGACAGGGCCCTTATGGCTACACCTTC
-	TRBJ2-1	TRBV7-2	TRBD2	CASSSRRLAGPIF	TGTGCCAGCAGCTCCCGAAGACTAGCGGGGCCAATCTTC